Listed below are T cell receptor beta chains from one sample, sequenced in a study of blood T cell repertoires in COVID-19. Repertoires were generated with immunoSEQ multiplex PCR, while TCRdb's copy carries only in-frame clones and drops some. Among roughly 280,000 clones listed, 85% to 90% were seen once. Sequencing input: PBMCs or T cells enriched from blood (not recorded which). The receptors here all came from a woman in her twenties or thirties with acute COVID-19. Both conserved end residues are part of each CDR3. The order of the fields is clone size, D gene, J gene, V gene, CDR3 protein, CDR3 DNA. D genes are given only for firm matches. Clone sizes are given selectively: once, few, many, or a class where the clone is expanded.

clone_size: once
d_call: .
j_call: TRBJ2-1
v_call: TRBV9
cdr3_aa: CASSVRGSLDEQFF
cdr3_nt: TGTGCCAGCAGCGTGAGAGGGTCCCTCGATGAGCAGTTCTTC

clone_size: .
d_call: .
j_call: TRBJ1-6
v_call: TRBV25-1
cdr3_aa: CASSAGMRNSPLHF
cdr3_nt: TGTGCCAGCAGTGCGGGGATGAGAAATTCACCCCTCCACTTT

clone_size: .
d_call: TRBD2
j_call: TRBJ2-1
v_call: TRBV5-6
cdr3_aa: CASRTSGIPSYNEQFF
cdr3_nt: TGTGCCAGCCGGACTAGCGGGATCCCCTCCTACAATGAGCAGTTCTTC

clone_size: .
d_call: .
j_call: TRBJ1-5
v_call: TRBV5-6
cdr3_aa: CASSSTGGNQPQHF
cdr3_nt: TGTGCCAGCAGCTCCACAGGAGGGAATCAGCCCCAGCATTTT

clone_size: .
d_call: TRBD2
j_call: TRBJ2-1
v_call: TRBV2
cdr3_aa: CASTGLVVLDEQFF
cdr3_nt: TGTGCCAGCACGGGACTAGTGGTTTTGGATGAGCAGTTCTTC

clone_size: .
d_call: TRBD1
j_call: TRBJ2-3
v_call: TRBV7-9
cdr3_aa: CASRREGQSTDTQYF
cdr3_nt: TGTGCCAGCAGGCGAGAGGGACAGAGCACAGATACGCAGTATTTT

clone_size: .
d_call: TRBD1
j_call: TRBJ1-4
v_call: TRBV27
cdr3_aa: CASSFGTVSEKLFF
cdr3_nt: TGTGCCAGCAGTTTCGGGACAGTGTCTGAAAAACTGTTTTTT

clone_size: .
d_call: .
j_call: TRBJ1-3
v_call: TRBV19
cdr3_aa: CASSIRSGNTIYF
cdr3_nt: TGTGCCAGTAGTATCCGCTCTGGAAACACCATATATTTT

clone_size: once
d_call: .
j_call: TRBJ2-3
v_call: TRBV7-2
cdr3_aa: CASSPLGQGQDTQYF
cdr3_nt: TGTGCCAGCAGCCCATTGGGGCAGGGGCAAGATACGCAGTATTTT

clone_size: .
d_call: TRBD2
j_call: TRBJ2-7
v_call: TRBV3-1/TRBV3-2
cdr3_aa: CASSQGAKGTWGLAGPYEQYF
cdr3_nt: TGTGCCAGCAGCCAAGGAGCCAAAGGTACCTGGGGACTAGCGGGCCCCTACGAGCAGTACTTC

clone_size: .
d_call: TRBD2
j_call: TRBJ2-1
v_call: TRBV28
cdr3_aa: CASSLMPSGSREQFF
cdr3_nt: TGTGCCAGCAGTTTAATGCCTAGCGGGAGCCGCGAGCAGTTCTTC

clone_size: .
d_call: TRBD1
j_call: TRBJ1-2
v_call: TRBV5-1
cdr3_aa: CASNRSWDSYGYTF
cdr3_nt: TGCGCCAGCAACCGCTCGTGGGACAGCTATGGCTACACCTTC

clone_size: .
d_call: TRBD1
j_call: TRBJ1-3
v_call: TRBV14
cdr3_aa: CASSGDRGHGNTIYF
cdr3_nt: TGTGCCAGCAGCGGAGACAGGGGGCATGGAAACACCATATATTTT

clone_size: .
d_call: TRBD2
j_call: TRBJ2-3
v_call: TRBV2
cdr3_aa: CASSASGLAGGKDTQYF
cdr3_nt: TGTGCCAGCAGTGCCAGTGGACTAGCGGGAGGGAAAGATACGCAGTATTTT

clone_size: .
d_call: .
j_call: TRBJ1-1
v_call: TRBV19
cdr3_aa: CASSTGDTLNTEAFF
cdr3_nt: TGTGCCAGTAGTACCGGGGACACATTGAACACTGAAGCTTTCTTT

clone_size: .
d_call: TRBD2
j_call: TRBJ2-7
v_call: TRBV19
cdr3_aa: CASSILGGRINEQYF
cdr3_nt: TGTGCCAGTAGTATTTTAGGCGGGAGGATTAACGAGCAGTACTTC

clone_size: .
d_call: .
j_call: TRBJ2-3
v_call: TRBV7-9
cdr3_aa: CASSYGGGAERNDTQYF
cdr3_nt: TGTGCCAGCAGCTATGGGGGAGGCGCAGAACGGAACGATACGCAGTATTTT

clone_size: .
d_call: .
j_call: TRBJ2-7
v_call: TRBV29-1
cdr3_aa: CSEEGGCYEQYF
cdr3_nt: TGCAGTGAAGAAGGAGGGTGCTACGAGCAGTACTTC

clone_size: once
d_call: .
j_call: TRBJ2-7
v_call: TRBV5-6
cdr3_aa: CASSSYEGAYEQYF
cdr3_nt: TGTGCCAGCAGCTCCTACGAAGGGGCCTACGAGCAGTACTTC

clone_size: .
d_call: TRBD1
j_call: TRBJ1-6
v_call: TRBV4-1
cdr3_aa: CASSQFKQGSHSPLHF
cdr3_nt: TGCGCCAGCAGCCAATTCAAACAGGGGTCGCATTCACCCCTCCACTTT

clone_size: .
d_call: .
j_call: TRBJ1-1
v_call: TRBV5-1
cdr3_aa: CASSPGDRNTEAFF
cdr3_nt: TGCGCCAGCAGCCCGGGTGACAGGAACACTGAAGCTTTCTTT